This TCR beta chain was sequenced during a study of T-cell memory formation after mild COVID-19. TCRdb reprocessed the 5' RACE reads with MiXCR, giving one entry per CDR3 protein. The sample yields fewer than 350,000 distinct CDR3 sequences, roughly 18% seen once. The V end was cut by 3 bases, the J end by 0 bases, with 10 bases between. The CDR3 sequence is 14 residues long. Germline V CDR1 and CDR2: SGHRS, YFSETQ. This receptor was identified in a young man who had mild COVID-19 (a few samples of this study predate the infection). Cell type and time point are not known. Sequencing was done on a sample of PBMCs or a T cell subset sorted from them (not recorded which). V and J are TRBV5-1 and TRBJ2-7, with D tentatively TRBD2 (6 bases). The CDR3 protein is CASSWRDSSYEQYF. The CDR3 coding sequence is TGCGCCAGCAGCTGGCGGGATAGCTCCTACGAGCAGTACTTC.